This record concerns one TCR beta chain sequence. What it recognizes is unknown. This sample stems from a study of T cells in Graves' hyperthyroidism and ophthalmopathy. Study-level findings and limits: From stable hyperthyroidism, ophthalmopathy was set apart by a 13 V-J model.

What was amplified from RNA transcripts were TCR beta CDR3 regions. Initially, a first-round RT-PCR of the TCR CDR3 employed the HTBI primer set. TCRdb fed the multiplex PCR reads into MiXCR, producing one record per CDR3 protein. The table has 400,000 to 550,000 distinct CDR3 sequences, approximately 24% seen once. Diagnosis rested on symptoms, serum thyroxine and TRAb, thyroid ultrasound, and orbital computed tomography. V shed 1 base and J 0 bases; nucleotides not matched to a gene: 5. CDR1 is LGHDT, CDR2 YNNKEL, per germline (reference sequence). The CDR3 loop spans 16 amino acids. Source material: blood. The chain recombines TRBV3-1 with TRBJ1-1, with 7 bases aligning to TRBD1. This TCR was recovered from a woman aged 30 to 39 with Graves' ophthalmopathy. This chain's CDR3 is CASSQGEGAMNTEAFF. The CDR3 DNA reads TGTGCCAGCAGCCAAGGGGAGGGGGCCATGAACACTGAAGCTTTCTTT.